These 22 T cell receptor beta chains came from one sample sequenced in a study of cytomegalovirus exposure and HLA in healthy donors. Assay: immunoSEQ multiplex PCR; the TCRdb copy retains only in-frame clones and omits some. The sample has 150,000 to 180,000 clones; 86% are singletons. Sequenced input: PBMCs. The receptors originated from a man between 18 and 35 years old in good health and CMV-seropositive.

This chain links TRBV19 with TRBJ1-2; 8 bases match TRBD1. The CDR3 loop spans 14 amino acids. V gave up 7 bases and J gave up 5 bases; unmatched junction bases: 9. Per the germline V gene, CDR1 is LNHDA and CDR2 is SQIVND (reference sequence). CDR3 residues: CASNPTGEWYGYTF. CDR3 sequence (DNA): TGTGCCAGTAATCCGACAGGGGAGTGGTATGGCTACACCTTC.

The chain joins TRBV7-9 to TRBJ2-2, with 9 nucleotides matching TRBD1. The CDR3 spans 15 residues. The J segment lost 7 bases and the V segment lost 3 bases, leaving 6 bases of the junction unmatched. Germline-derived CDR1 and CDR2 are SEHNR and FQNEAQ (reference sequence). The chain's CDR3 is CASSLGTGYGGELFF. CDR3 nucleotides: TGTGCCAGCAGCTTGGGGACAGGGTACGGCGGGGAGCTGTTTTTT.

The chain couples TRBV5-5 to TRBJ2-5, with 7 nucleotides matching TRBD2. CDR3 length: 16 residues. The V and J ends lost 3 bases and 0 bases, in that order; junction bases with no gene match: 8. Germline CDR1 is SGHKS and CDR2 is YYEKEE (reference sequence). DNA for the CDR3: TGTGCCAGCAGCTCCCGGACTAGTCAGTACCAAGAGACCCAGTACTTC. Residues: CASSSRTSQYQETQYF.

This chain joins TRBV29-1 and TRBJ2-7; D not certain. This CDR3 has 13 amino acids. Germline loops: CDR1 SQVTM, CDR2 ANQGSEA. The ends were cut back, 0 bases at V and 5 bases at J, with 11 bases in the middle. CDR3 protein: CSVEDGSSNEQYF. The CDR3 bases are TGCAGCGTTGAAGACGGTAGTTCCAACGAGCAGTACTTC.

The gene calls are TRBV19 and TRBJ2-7; 7 bases agree with TRBD1. Germline V gene data show CDR1 as LNHDA and CDR2 as SQIVND (reference sequence). CDR3 length: 13 amino acids. V lost 5 bases to trimming and J lost 3 bases; unmatched junction nucleotides: 4. The CDR3 loop reads CASSGRTGYEQYF. For the CDR3, the DNA is TGTGCCAGTAGTGGAAGGACAGGCTACGAGCAGTACTTC.

The chain is built from TRBV7-9 and TRBJ2-5, with TRBD2 identical over 12 bases. The V and J ends lost 5 bases and 5 bases, in that order; junction bases with no gene match: 9. The CDR3 loop spans 16 amino acids. Per germline, CDR1 SEHNR and CDR2 FQNEAQ (reference sequence). Here the CDR3 reads CASSPLAGGPWETQYF. Here the CDR3 DNA reads TGTGCCAGCAGCCCGCTAGCGGGGGGGCCATGGGAGACCCAGTACTTC. Full variable domain (missing parts from reference TRBV7-9 and TRBJ2-5): DTGVSQNPRHKITKRGQNVTFRCDPISEHNRLYWYRQTLGQGPEFLTYFQNEAQLEKSRLLSDRFSAERPKGSFSTLEIQRTEQGDSAMYLCASSPLAGGPWETQYFGPGTRLLVL.

The chain uses TRBV10-2 and TRBJ1-1; D gene ambiguous. The germline V and J ends were trimmed by 5 bases and 7 bases, with 8 bases remaining between them. In germline, CDR1 is WSHSY, CDR2 SAAADI. The CDR3 runs 11 residues. CDR3 in amino acids: CASSSRSEAFF. Here the CDR3 DNA reads TGCGCCAGCAGTAGCCGAAGTGAAGCTTTCTTT.

This clone was found a few times. The V and J genes are TRBV19 and TRBJ2-5; no reliable D call. The CDR3 has 14 amino acids. V was pared by 6 bases and J by 7 bases, with 18 bases between. Germline CDR1 LNHDA, CDR2 SQIVND (reference sequence). The CDR3 coding sequence is TGTGCCAGTAGCCCAGTGGGCCTAATGAGGACCCAGTACTTC. Its translation: CASSPVGLMRTQYF.

The chain employs TRBV19 and TRBJ1-5; possible D gene TRBD1, 5 bases. Germline V gene data show CDR1 as LNHDA and CDR2 as SQIVND (reference sequence). Trimming pared 7 bases from V and 4 bases from J, leaving 11 bases between. The CDR3 covers 13 residues. DNA of the CDR3: TGTGCCAGTACTTGGACACGGAATCAGCCCCAGCATTTT. Its protein is CASTWTRNQPQHF.

The chain links TRBV6-5 to TRBJ2-7; 7 positions agree with TRBD2. The CDR3 has 15 amino acids. With V trimmed by 7 bases and J by 2 bases, 11 bases remained unmatched. Germline assignment: CDR1 MNHEY and CDR2 SVGAGI. This chain's CDR3 is CASKTRGEGTYEQYF. For the CDR3, the DNA is TGTGCCAGCAAAACCCGGGGGGAGGGGACCTACGAGCAGTACTTC.

As DNA, the CDR3 is TGTGCCAGTAGTGTTCCGGGACAGGGGTTACATGGCTACACCTTC. Its translation: CASSVPGQGLHGYTF. The V call is TRBV19, the J call TRBJ1-2; 10 nucleotides agree with TRBD1. The CDR3 consists of 15 residues. Germline V gene lookup returns CDR1 LNHDA and CDR2 SQIVND (reference sequence). With V trimmed by 5 bases and J by 6 bases, 9 bases remained unmatched.

The chain uses TRBV28 and TRBJ1-2, with D possibly matching TRBD1 (5 bases). The CDR3 has 20 amino acids. Trimming pared 2 bases from V and 0 bases from J, leaving 25 bases between. CDR1 MDHEN and CDR2 SYDVKM come from the germline V gene. The CDR3 DNA reads as TGTGCCAGCAGTTTAGGAGGGGTTTGGGACTCCTCACCTACTAACTATGGCTACACCTTC. Protein sequence: CASSLGGVWDSSPTNYGYTF.

The chain combines TRBV5-1 with TRBJ2-7, with 7 bases fitting TRBD1. CDR3 length: 13 residues. J gave up 3 bases and V 4 bases, and 4 bases lay outside the gene matches. The germline V gene encodes CDR1 SGHRS and CDR2 YFSETQ. As DNA, the CDR3 is TGCGCCAGCAGCATCGCAGGGGGCTACGAGCAGTACTTC. Translation: CASSIAGGYEQYF.

This chain joins TRBV9 and TRBJ2-3; 7 bases fit TRBD2. Per germline, CDR1 SGDLS and CDR2 YYNGEE. Losses at the gene ends were 0 bases for V and 3 bases for J; bases not matched to a gene: 4. This CDR3 spans 15 amino acids. The CDR3, as DNA: TGTGCCAGCAGCGTAGGCCTAGCGGTAACAGATACGCAGTATTTT. Protein product: CASSVGLAVTDTQYF.

The rearrangement links TRBV11-1 to TRBJ2-3, with 11 nucleotides matching TRBD2. The ends lost 8 bases at V and 4 bases at J; junction bases unmatched: 11. In germline, CDR1 is SGHAT, CDR2 FQDESV (reference sequence). This CDR3 region has 16 residues. The CDR3 spells CASLPLTSGRSDTQYF. CDR3 bases: TGTGCCAGCTTACCACTTACTAGCGGGAGATCAGATACGCAGTATTTT.

The chain employs TRBV5-6 and TRBJ2-7, with TRBD1 matching 9 bases. The CDR3 is 15 residues long. V shed 4 bases, J shed 1 base, and the junction held 6 bases outside the gene matches. In germline, CDR1 is SGHDT, CDR2 YYEEEE. The CDR3 protein is CASSAPDRGSYEQYF. CDR3 nucleotides: TGTGCCAGCAGCGCACCGGACAGGGGTTCCTACGAGCAGTACTTC. Complete variable domain (other parts from reference TRBV5-6 and TRBJ2-7): DAGVTQSPTHLIKTRGQQVTLRCSPKSGHDTVSWYQQALGQGPQFIFQYYEEEERQRGNFPDRFSGHQFPNYSSELNVNALLLGDSALYLCASSAPDRGSYEQYFGPGTRLTVT.

Note on this clone: Other DNA sequences in the sample encode the same CDR3. This sequence joins TRBV2 and TRBJ1-1; 9 bases are shared with TRBD1. With 5 bases clipped from V and 1 base from J, the junction kept 2 bases outside the gene matches. In germline, CDR1 is SNHLY, CDR2 FYNNEI. The CDR3 length is 14 residues. CDR3 coding DNA: TGTGCCAGCAGTAAGGGACAGGGGAACACTGAAGCTTTCTTT. Amino acids: CASSKGQGNTEAFF.

The chain has TRBV7-8 and TRBJ2-7, with 10 bases aligning to TRBD2. Per the germline V gene, CDR1 is SGHVS and CDR2 is FQNEAQ. CDR3 size: 14 residues. Germline trimming cut 5 bases from V and 1 base from J; bases unmatched to any gene: 2. The CDR3 DNA follows: TGTGCCAGCAGCACACTAGCGGGGTCCTACGAGCAGTACTTC. Encoded protein: CASSTLAGSYEQYF.

The rearrangement links TRBV25-1 to TRBJ2-1, with TRBD2 matching over 12 bases. Germline CDR1 and CDR2: MGHDK and SYGVNS. This CDR3 comprises 15 residues. V shed 4 bases and J 6 bases; nucleotides not matched to a gene: 4. CDR3 DNA sequence: TGTGCCAGCAGTGGGACTAGCGGGATGAGCAATGAGCAGTTCTTC. It translates to CASSGTSGMSNEQFF.

The V call is TRBV5-1, the J call TRBJ2-1, with 7 bases that match TRBD2. V lost 2 bases, J lost 6 bases, and 11 bases stayed unmatched. This CDR3 spans 16 amino acids. CDR1 is SGHRS and CDR2 is YFSETQ in the germline V gene. CDR3 nucleotides: TGCGCCAGCAGCTTAATGGCTAGCGGTGGGGTCAATGAGCAGTTCTTC. Residues: CASSLMASGGVNEQFF.

The CDR3 coding sequence is TGCGCCAGCAGCGGGAGATTGAGCACAGATACGCAGTATTTT. Its translation is CASSGRLSTDTQYF. The genes are TRBV5-1 and TRBJ2-3; tentative D call: TRBD2 (5 bases). V lost 4 bases and J lost 0, with 9 bases in between. Germline V gene sequence: CDR1 SGHRS, CDR2 YFSETQ. The CDR3 spans 14 residues.

The rearrangement joins TRBV14 to TRBJ1-6; D is unresolved. The germline CDR1 and CDR2 sequences are SGHDN and FVKESK. The CDR3 extends over 14 amino acids. Trimming removed 0 bases at V and 6 bases at J, with 6 bases between. CDR3 DNA: TGTGCCAGCAGCCAAGATCGGAGTAATTCACCCCTCCACTTT. It yields the protein CASSQDRSNSPLHF.